This TCR beta chain was documented in a study of cytomegalovirus exposure and HLA in healthy donors. Whole-study context: Researchers previously reported finding 90 million to 120 million unique TCR beta sequences from about 170 million T cells. Study observations and caveats: Reports described diagnosis of cytomegalovirus status by the classifier as highly specific and sensitive. A highly shared variant cluster was judged a likely technical artifact. A previous analysis found most TCR beta V segments productive roughly 87% or roughly 30% of the time.

The V end was cut by 4 bases, the J end by 7 bases, with 17 bases between. Germline loops: CDR1 MNHEY, CDR2 SVGAGI. This CDR3 spans 16 amino acids. Comments on this clone: Its antigen is currently unknown.

Vbeta (60) and Jbeta (13) primers were used in the PCR. Assay: immunoSEQ multiplex PCR; the TCRdb copy retains only in-frame clones and omits some. This table holds 200,000 to 250,000 clones, approximately 83% found once. The TCR sequence derives from a woman in her 50s in good health and CMV-seropositive. V is TRBV6-5 and J is TRBJ1-6; no clear D. The sample comprised PBMCs. In nucleotides, the CDR3 is TGTGCCAGCAGTTTGACTTTAGCGGCAGCCAATTCACCCCTCCACTTT. This sequence encodes CASSLTLAAANSPLHF.